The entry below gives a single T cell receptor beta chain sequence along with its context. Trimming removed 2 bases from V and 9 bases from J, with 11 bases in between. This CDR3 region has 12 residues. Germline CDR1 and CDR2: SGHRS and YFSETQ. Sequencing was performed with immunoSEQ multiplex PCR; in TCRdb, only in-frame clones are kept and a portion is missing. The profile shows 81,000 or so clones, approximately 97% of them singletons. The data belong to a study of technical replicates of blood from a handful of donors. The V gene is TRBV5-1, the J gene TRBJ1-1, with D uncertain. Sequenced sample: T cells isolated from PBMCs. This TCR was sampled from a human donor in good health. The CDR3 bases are TGCGCCAGCAGCTTCTTCGCAGGAAAAGCTTTCTTT. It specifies CASSFFAGKAFF.